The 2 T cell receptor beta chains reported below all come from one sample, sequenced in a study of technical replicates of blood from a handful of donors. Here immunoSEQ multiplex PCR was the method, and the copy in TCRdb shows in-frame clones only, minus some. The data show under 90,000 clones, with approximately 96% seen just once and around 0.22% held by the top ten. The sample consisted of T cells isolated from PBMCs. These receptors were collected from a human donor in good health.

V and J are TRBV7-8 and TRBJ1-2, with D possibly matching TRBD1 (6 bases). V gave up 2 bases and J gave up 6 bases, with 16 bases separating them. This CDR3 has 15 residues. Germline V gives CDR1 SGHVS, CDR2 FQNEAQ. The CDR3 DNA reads TGTGCCAGCAGCTTAAAGCGGGGGGCGATGGATGGCTACACCTTC. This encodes CASSLKRGAMDGYTF. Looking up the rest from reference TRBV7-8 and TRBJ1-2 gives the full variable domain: GAGVSQSPRYKVAKRGQDVALRCDPISGHVSLFWYQQALGQGPEFLTYFQNEAQLDKSGLPSDRFFAERPEGSVSTLKIQRTQQEDSAVYLCASSLKRGAMDGYTFGSGTRLTVV.

CDR3 in amino acids: CASSQGGEGYEQYF. CDR3 DNA: TGCGCCAGCAGCCAGGGCGGGGAGGGCTACGAGCAGTACTTC. This rearrangement joins TRBV5-1 to TRBJ2-7; TRBD2 aligns across 7 bases. The V segment lost 4 bases and the J segment 3 bases; nucleotides outside the gene matches: 7. The CDR3 contains 14 residues. CDR1 and CDR2 from the germline V gene are SGHRS and YFSETQ.